The 30 T cell receptor beta chains given below trace back to one sample, sequenced in a study of OX40 agonist ivuxolimab in advanced cancers. TCRdb's copy holds only in-frame clones and misses some; the assay was immunoSEQ multiplex PCR. The repertoire has 15,000 to 20,000 clones, approximately 83% of them found once; the top ten carry less than 65%. The sample consisted of CD4+ or CD8+ T cells sorted from blood, taken in a trial of the OX40 agonist ivuxolimab. All receptors derive from an adult with an advanced solid tumor such as melanoma, head and neck, liver or kidney cancer.

The rearrangement links TRBV30 to TRBJ2-7; D gene unclear. Per germline, CDR1 GTSNPN and CDR2 SVGIG (reference sequence). The CDR3 contains 13 residues. Trimming took 5 bases from V and 6 from J, leaving 17 bases between them. CDR3: CAWGPSLSTEQYF. The CDR3 region has the DNA TGTGCCTGGGGTCCCTCTCTCTCGACCGAGCAGTACTTC.

This clone showed up many times. Here the CDR3 DNA reads TGTGCCAGCAGTGATTATCCTCCTGGCACTGAAGCTTTCTTT. This gives the protein CASSDYPPGTEAFF. V usage is TRBV6-4 and J usage is TRBJ1-1; no definite D call. Trimming left V 3 bases short and J 4 bases short, with 12 bases between. This CDR3 region has 14 residues. CDR1 and CDR2 (germline): MRHNA, SNTAGT.

The V gene is TRBV30, the J gene TRBJ2-5, with 9 bases fitting TRBD1. The CDR3 has 11 amino acids. The germline V gene has CDR1 GTSNPN and CDR2 SVGIG (reference sequence). The V segment lost 5 bases and the J segment 5 bases; nucleotides outside the gene matches: 0. The chain's CDR3 is CAWDRGETQYF. In DNA form, the CDR3 reads TGTGCCTGGGACAGGGGGGAGACCCAGTACTTC. The complete variable domain, with remaining parts taken from reference TRBV30 and TRBJ2-5, reads SQTIHQWPATLVQPVGSPLSLECTVEGTSNPNLYWYRQAAGRGLQLLFYSVGIGQISSEVPQNLSASRPQDRQFILSSKKLLLSDSGFYLCAWDRGETQYFGPGTRLLVL.

Turning to this clone: Other DNA sequences in this specimen translate into the identical CDR3. The rearrangement links TRBV2 to TRBJ1-4; D uncertain. V lost 1 base to trimming and J lost 2 bases, with 8 bases between them. Germline V gene sequence: CDR1 SNHLY, CDR2 FYNNEI. This CDR3 comprises 15 residues. The CDR3, as DNA: TGTGCCAGCAGTGAAGTGGGGAGGACTAATGAAAAACTGTTTTTT. This gives the protein CASSEVGRTNEKLFF.

Only one count was recorded for this clone. V is TRBV18 and J is TRBJ2-1, with D uncertain. The length of the CDR3 is 14 residues. V lost 3 bases and J lost 7, with 13 bases in between. CDR1 and CDR2 (germline): KGHSH, LQKENI. CDR3 bases: TGTGCCAGCTCACCTGTTGGCCCGCCAAATGAGCAGTTCTTC. Translated, it gives CASSPVGPPNEQFF.

This chain uses TRBV9 with TRBJ1-2; 8 bases line up with TRBD1. The germline V gene has CDR1 SGDLS and CDR2 YYNGEE. The CDR3 is 15 residues long. J lost 7 bases, V lost 3 bases, and 11 bases had no gene match. The CDR3 bases are TGTGCCAGCAGCGAGACCCCCAAGACAGGGGTTGGCTACACCTTC. Its translation: CASSETPKTGVGYTF. Full variable domain (outside the CDR3, taken from reference TRBV9 and TRBJ1-2): DSGVTQTPKHLITATGQRVTLRCSPRSGDLSVYWYQQSLDQGLQFLIQYYNGEERAKGNILERFSAQQFPDLHSELNLSSLELGDSALYFCASSETPKTGVGYTFGSGTRLTVV.

V and J are TRBV28 and TRBJ2-7; 12 bases agree with TRBD2. The trim removed 4 bases at V and 5 bases at J, leaving 6 bases unmatched. The CDR3 has 15 amino acids. Per germline, CDR1 MDHEN and CDR2 SYDVKM. The CDR3 protein is CASSSRLAGANEQYF. The CDR3 nucleotides are TGTGCCAGCAGTTCCCGACTAGCGGGAGCAAACGAGCAGTACTTC. Full variable domain (rest looked up from reference TRBV28 and TRBJ2-7): DVKVTQSSRYLVKRTGEKVFLECVQDMDHENMFWYRQDPGLGLRLIYFSYDVKMKEKGDIPEGYSVSREKKERFSLILESASTNQTSMYLCASSSRLAGANEQYFGPGTRLTVT.

This clone has a single count. J is TRBJ2-5 and V is TRBV15; 8 nucleotides agree with TRBD2. This CDR3 has 15 amino acids. Germline V lookup: CDR1 LNHNV, CDR2 YYDKDF (reference sequence). V lost 0 bases and J lost 5; bases outside the gene matches: 5. CDR3 in amino acids: CATSRDREGPETQYF. CDR3 sequence (DNA): TGTGCCACCAGCAGAGATCGGGAGGGTCCGGAGACCCAGTACTTC.

The chain uses TRBV5-6 and TRBJ2-1, with 16 bases fitting TRBD2. The CDR3 extends over 15 amino acids. V shed 4 bases, J shed 7 bases, and the junction held 2 bases outside the gene matches. The germline V gene encodes CDR1 SGHDT and CDR2 YYEEEE. This CDR3 reads CASSPGLAGGNEQFF. The CDR3, as DNA: TGTGCCAGCAGCCCGGGACTAGCGGGAGGGAATGAGCAGTTCTTC.

The V call is TRBV19, the J call TRBJ2-7; 12 bases are a match to TRBD2. V lost 1 base to trimming and J lost 5 bases; unmatched junction nucleotides: 6. This CDR3 is 16 amino acids long. Per the germline V gene, CDR1 is LNHDA and CDR2 is SQIVND (reference sequence). The CDR3 bases are TGTGCCAGTAGTATAGGACTAGCGGGAGTTTCCGACGAGCAGTACTTC. Translating gives CASSIGLAGVSDEQYF. Based on the CDR3 plus reference TRBV19 and TRBJ2-7, the full variable domain is DGGITQSPKYLFRKEGQNVTLSCEQNLNHDAMYWYRQDPGQGLRLIYYSQIVNDFQKGDIAEGYSVSREKKESFPLTVTSAQKNPTAFYLCASSIGLAGVSDEQYFGPGTRLTVT.

The V and J genes are TRBV29-1 and TRBJ2-3; the D gene is possibly TRBD2 (5 bases). The V gene lost 0 bases and the J gene lost 7 bases, with 17 bases spanning the gap. The germline V gene encodes CDR1 SQVTM and CDR2 ANQGSEA. The CDR3 is 15 residues long. The CDR3 region has the DNA TGCAGCGTTGAAGACCCGAGGGCGCCGATGTATACGCAGTATTTT. Its protein product is CSVEDPRAPMYTQYF.

The chain links TRBV29-1 to TRBJ2-4; TRBD1 matches at 11 bases. Germline V lookup: CDR1 SQVTM, CDR2 ANQGSEA. The V gene end was trimmed by 6 bases and the J gene end by 0 bases; junction bases not matched to a gene: 4. CDR3 length: 15 residues. CDR3 nucleotides: TGCAGCGTCGGGACAGGGGGGCCAGCCAAAAACATTCAGTACTTC. Protein: CSVGTGGPAKNIQYF.

The chain employs TRBV5-6 and TRBJ1-1; D call uncertain. CDR1 and CDR2 (germline): SGHDT, YYEEEE. Deletions cut 1 base from V and 0 bases from J, with 4 bases between. CDR3 length: 13 residues. For the CDR3, the DNA is TGTGCCAGCAGCTTGCCGATGAACACTGAAGCTTTCTTT. Translating it yields CASSLPMNTEAFF. Based on the CDR3 plus reference TRBV5-6 and TRBJ1-1, the full variable domain is DAGVTQSPTHLIKTRGQQVTLRCSPKSGHDTVSWYQQALGQGPQFIFQYYEEEERQRGNFPDRFSGHQFPNYSSELNVNALLLGDSALYLCASSLPMNTEAFFGQGTRLTVV.

The J gene is TRBJ2-3, the V gene TRBV19, with D maybe TRBD2 (5 bases). The CDR3 loop spans 16 amino acids. V lost 2 bases and J lost 0, with 12 bases in between. Germline assignment: CDR1 LNHDA and CDR2 SQIVND (reference sequence). The CDR3 here is CASSIRVAPSTDTQYF. The CDR3 region has the DNA TGTGCCAGTAGTATACGGGTAGCGCCTAGCACAGATACGCAGTATTTT.

The J gene is TRBJ2-5, the V gene TRBV7-2, with 10 positions matching TRBD1. The DNA end is a closer match to TRBJ2-7, so the J assignment may be wrong. CDR1 and CDR2 (germline): SGHTA, FQGNSA. CDR3 length: 14 residues. DNA for the CDR3: TGTGCCAGCAGCTACGGACAGGGGGGGTACGAGCAGTACTTC. This encodes CASSYGQGGYEQYF.

The rearrangement links TRBV15 to TRBJ1-5, with 7 positions matching TRBD1. The V segment lost 5 bases and the J segment 0 bases; nucleotides outside the gene matches: 10. The CDR3 covers 17 residues. CDR1 LNHNV and CDR2 YYDKDF come from the germline V gene (reference sequence). In DNA form, the CDR3 reads TGTGCCACCAGCGTCCGTGACAGGGCTAATAGCAATCAGCCCCAGCATTTT. Protein sequence: CATSVRDRANSNQPQHF.

The CDR3 DNA sequence: TGTGCCACCAGCAGAGGCTTTCACGATGAAAAACTGTTTTTT. Its translation: CATSRGFHDEKLFF. This chain links TRBV15 with TRBJ1-4; no clear D. V lost 1 base, J lost 6 bases, and 9 bases lay in between. This CDR3 is built from 14 residues. Per germline, CDR1 LNHNV and CDR2 YYDKDF (reference sequence).

V usage is TRBV28 and J usage is TRBJ2-1; no firm D call. CDR1 MDHEN and CDR2 SYDVKM come from the germline V gene. Deletions cut 2 bases from V and 9 bases from J, with 5 bases between. The CDR3 is made up of 11 amino acids. CDR3 residues: CASSLETEQFF. The CDR3 DNA reads TGTGCCAGCAGTTTAGAGACTGAGCAGTTCTTC.

This clone has a handful of counts. The chain links TRBV28 to TRBJ1-2, with TRBD1 identical over 7 bases. This CDR3 is built from 16 residues. The germline V gene encodes CDR1 MDHEN and CDR2 SYDVKM. V lost 3 bases and J lost 8; bases outside the gene matches: 15. The CDR3: CASSFDETGNFHGYTF. CDR3 nucleotides: TGTGCCAGCAGTTTCGATGAGACAGGGAATTTCCACGGCTACACCTTC.

This clone was observed once. The rearrangement uses TRBV4-1 and TRBJ2-5, with TRBD2 matching over 11 bases. Germline V gene sequence: CDR1 MGHRA, CDR2 YSYEKL. J gave up 11 bases and V 2 bases, and 10 bases lay outside the gene matches. The CDR3 is made up of 15 amino acids. CDR3 residues: CASSQTVAGGSEQYF. The CDR3 DNA is TGCGCCAGCAGCCAAACGGTAGCGGGAGGGAGTGAGCAGTACTTC.

This clone was detected a few times. The chain couples TRBV2 to TRBJ1-2; D remains unclear. The CDR3 sequence is 12 residues long. Between the trimmed V and J ends, which lost 6 bases and 4 bases, there was a span of 9 bases. Germline V gene lookup returns CDR1 SNHLY and CDR2 FYNNEI. The CDR3 nucleotides are TGTGCCAGCAGGACGATCTCCTATGGCTACACCTTC. It is translated as CASRTISYGYTF.

The chain has TRBV29-1 and TRBJ1-3; possibly TRBD1 for D (6 bases). Per germline, CDR1 SQVTM and CDR2 ANQGSEA. The CDR3 is 11 residues long. Trimming took off 7 bases at V and 2 bases at J, with 6 bases between the two ends. CDR3 sequence: CSAGAGNTIYF. The CDR3 bases are TGCAGCGCAGGGGCTGGAAACACCATATATTTT.

This clone has only one observation. V usage is TRBV21-1 and J usage is TRBJ1-5. TRBV21-1 is noted as a pseudogene. This CDR3 is 18 amino acids long. As DNA, the CDR3 is TGTGCCAGCAGCAGCGTGGCGGGCAGGGATATGTCCAATCAGCCCCAGCATTTT. It is translated as CASSSVAGRDMSNQPQHF.

V usage is TRBV2 and J usage is TRBJ2-2; 7 bases match TRBD2. Trimming took 8 bases from V and 6 from J; bases not matched to a gene: 15. The CDR3 runs to 16 residues. The V gene's germline CDR1 is SNHLY and CDR2 FYNNEI. The CDR3 DNA is TGTGCCAGCTACGATCTCGGGGGGAGGGTGGCCGGGGAGCTGTTTTTT. Amino acid sequence: CASYDLGGRVAGELFF.

CDR3 sequence reads: CASSLGLAGSYNEQFF. The CDR3 DNA sequence: TGTGCCAGCAGTCTAGGTCTAGCGGGGTCCTACAATGAGCAGTTCTTC. The V call is TRBV27, the J call TRBJ2-1; 9 positions match TRBD2. The CDR3 sequence is 16 residues long. Germline CDR1 MNHEY, CDR2 SMNVEV (reference sequence). The junction had 6 bases not matched to a gene; V was cut back by 5 bases and J by 1 base.

The chain is built from TRBV6-1 and TRBJ2-2; TRBD2 aligns across 7 bases. Germline V gives CDR1 MNHNS, CDR2 SASEGT. V shed 1 base and J 5 bases; nucleotides not matched to a gene: 4. This CDR3 contains 15 residues. CDR3 sequence (DNA): TGTGCCAGCAGTGAAGGACTAGCAAGAACCGGGGAGCTGTTTTTT. It encodes CASSEGLARTGELFF.

The J gene is TRBJ2-3, the V gene TRBV28; 9 nucleotides line up with TRBD1. CDR3 length: 14 amino acids. Per germline, CDR1 MDHEN and CDR2 SYDVKM. Trimming at V came to 5 bases and at J to 3 bases, leaving 3 bases not matched to a gene. This CDR3 is CASSTGGVTDTQYF. CDR3 nucleotides: TGTGCCAGCAGTACAGGGGGCGTGACAGATACGCAGTATTTT.

This clone was observed a handful of times. The CDR3 DNA follows: TGTGCCAGCAGTGAATACTCTGGGGCCAACGTCCTGACTTTC. Amino acid sequence: CASSEYSGANVLTF. V is TRBV2 and J is TRBJ2-6; D unresolved. Germline V gene lookup returns CDR1 SNHLY and CDR2 FYNNEI. This CDR3 comprises 14 residues. The ends were cut back, 2 bases at V and 0 bases at J, with 2 bases in the middle.

This clone was seen a handful of times. The V gene is TRBV13, the J gene TRBJ1-3; D gene uncertain. The CDR3 has 15 amino acids. V lost 8 bases to trimming and J lost 0 bases, with 14 bases between them. The germline V gene encodes CDR1 PRHDT and CDR2 FYEKMQ (reference sequence). The CDR3 is CASGLQGNSGNTIYF. In nucleotides, the CDR3 is TGTGCCAGCGGCCTCCAAGGGAACTCTGGAAACACCATATATTTT.

CDR3 residues: CASSQDMATWNEQFF. Written as DNA, the CDR3 is TGTGCCAGCAGCCAGGACATGGCTACTTGGAATGAGCAGTTCTTC. The V call is TRBV7-9, the J call TRBJ2-1; possible D gene TRBD1, 5 bases. V lost 5 bases and J 7 bases, leaving 18 bases between the germline ends. This CDR3 has 15 residues. Germline V lookup: CDR1 SEHNR, CDR2 FQNEAQ (reference sequence).